Listed below are T cell receptor beta chains from one sample, sequenced in a study of identifying expanded T cells in peripheral blood. Data came from immunoSEQ multiplex PCR; TCRdb stores just in-frame clones and leaves some out. The data contain roughly 78,000 clones, around 90% of them singletons. The sequencing sample was made of blood. Receptors were obtained from a person between 18 and 75 years old in good health. Each CDR3 is given with its conserved first and last residue. Each record gives: D gene, V gene, clone size, J gene, CDR3 DNA, CDR3 protein. The D gene is left open where the match is weak. The size of a clone is reported for some rows only, either as once, few or many, or as a class for expanded clones.

d_call: NA
v_call: TRBV7-2
clone_size: NA
j_call: TRBJ2-7
cdr3_nt: TGTGCCAGCAGCTCTAGCCTGGGGTGGTCCTACGAGCAGTACTTC
cdr3_aa: CASSSSLGWSYEQYF

d_call: NA
v_call: TRBV4-1
clone_size: NA
j_call: TRBJ2-5
cdr3_nt: TGCGCCAGCGGCCGCTGGCCCGGGACGGAGCAAGAGACCCAGTACTTC
cdr3_aa: CASGRWPGTEQETQYF

d_call: NA
v_call: TRBV2
clone_size: NA
j_call: TRBJ1-2
cdr3_nt: TGTGCCAGCAGTGTTATATCGGTAGAGCGCACCTTC
cdr3_aa: CASSVISVERTF

d_call: NA
v_call: TRBV9
clone_size: once
j_call: TRBJ2-3
cdr3_nt: TGTGCCAGCAGCGTAGTTCCGGGGGGCCGCACAGATACGCAGTATTTT
cdr3_aa: CASSVVPGGRTDTQYF

d_call: TRBD1
v_call: TRBV5-6
clone_size: NA
j_call: TRBJ1-2
cdr3_nt: TGTGCCAGCACCACCGACAGGGAGGTGCACTATGGCTACACCTTC
cdr3_aa: CASTTDREVHYGYTF

d_call: TRBD1
v_call: TRBV5-8
clone_size: NA
j_call: TRBJ1-4
cdr3_nt: TGTGCCAGCAGCTTCCTCGACAGGGAAGATGAAAAACTGTTTTTT
cdr3_aa: CASSFLDREDEKLFF

d_call: NA
v_call: TRBV11-2
clone_size: NA
j_call: TRBJ1-1
cdr3_nt: TGTGCCAGCAGCTTAGAAGTCGTGGGGGGGTACGCTTTCTTT
cdr3_aa: CASSLEVVGGYAFF

d_call: NA
v_call: TRBV5-1
clone_size: NA
j_call: TRBJ2-7
cdr3_nt: TGCGCCAGCAGCTTGGTCGGCAGCCCCTACGAGCAGTACTTC
cdr3_aa: CASSLVGSPYEQYF

d_call: NA
v_call: TRBV18
clone_size: NA
j_call: TRBJ2-2
cdr3_nt: TGTGCCAGCTCACCGTTAGAGGGAAAGGCCGGGGAGCTGTTTTTT
cdr3_aa: CASSPLEGKAGELFF

d_call: NA
v_call: TRBV7-2
clone_size: few
j_call: TRBJ2-3
cdr3_nt: TGTGCCAGCAGCTTAGTTAGCACAGATACGCAGTATTTT
cdr3_aa: CASSLVSTDTQYF

d_call: NA
v_call: TRBV6-6
clone_size: NA
j_call: TRBJ2-5
cdr3_nt: TGTGCCAGCATGGGTTCGGGCGGAGGGGAAGAGACCCAGTACTTC
cdr3_aa: CASMGSGGGEETQYF

d_call: TRBD1
v_call: TRBV28
clone_size: NA
j_call: TRBJ1-2
cdr3_nt: TGTGCCAGCAGCCGAAACGACAGGGAATCGGGTGGCTACACCTTC
cdr3_aa: CASSRNDRESGGYTF

d_call: NA
v_call: TRBV6-1
clone_size: NA
j_call: TRBJ1-5
cdr3_nt: TGTGCCAGCACTGGCACGGGAACTCAGCCCCAGCATTTT
cdr3_aa: CASTGTGTQPQHF

d_call: NA
v_call: TRBV27
clone_size: NA
j_call: TRBJ2-7
cdr3_nt: TGTGCCAGCAGTTCGTCTGGCGGGACCCACTACGAGCAGTACTTC
cdr3_aa: CASSSSGGTHYEQYF

d_call: TRBD1
v_call: TRBV2
clone_size: NA
j_call: TRBJ2-7
cdr3_nt: TGTGCCAGCAGTGAAGGGACAGGGTTCTACGAGCAGTACTTC
cdr3_aa: CASSEGTGFYEQYF

d_call: TRBD1
v_call: TRBV19
clone_size: NA
j_call: TRBJ2-7
cdr3_nt: TGTGCCAGTCGGAAAGGACAGGGCGAGCAGTACTTC
cdr3_aa: CASRKGQGEQYF

d_call: NA
v_call: TRBV5-1
clone_size: NA
j_call: TRBJ2-5
cdr3_nt: TGCGCCAGCAGCTTGGATAGTCCTTTCCAAGAGACCCAGTACTTC
cdr3_aa: CASSLDSPFQETQYF

d_call: NA
v_call: TRBV27
clone_size: NA
j_call: TRBJ2-7
cdr3_nt: TGTGCCAGCACCCCAAACGGACAGTTATACGAGCAGTACTTC
cdr3_aa: CASTPNGQLYEQYF

d_call: NA
v_call: TRBV28
clone_size: once
j_call: TRBJ2-1
cdr3_nt: TGTGCCAGCACCGACATGGGAGCTAGAAAGTCCTACAATGAGCAGTTCTTC
cdr3_aa: CASTDMGARKSYNEQFF

d_call: NA
v_call: TRBV4-3
clone_size: NA
j_call: TRBJ1-6
cdr3_nt: TGCGCCAGCAGCCAAGAAGGGGTCCCCCTAAATTCACCCCTCCACTTT
cdr3_aa: CASSQEGVPLNSPLHF

d_call: NA
v_call: TRBV28
clone_size: NA
j_call: TRBJ1-1
cdr3_nt: TGTGCCAGCAGTAGCCTTTTAAGAGGGGACGGCACTGAAGCTTTCTTT
cdr3_aa: CASSSLLRGDGTEAFF

d_call: NA
v_call: TRBV6-6
clone_size: NA
j_call: TRBJ1-2
cdr3_nt: TGTGCCAGCAGTTATATAGTAGGGGCCTCATATGGCTACACCTTC
cdr3_aa: CASSYIVGASYGYTF

d_call: TRBD2
v_call: TRBV6-5
clone_size: NA
j_call: TRBJ2-5
cdr3_nt: TGTGCCAGCAGTTCGGGACTAGCGGGGGGCCCGGGGACCCAGTACTTC
cdr3_aa: CASSSGLAGGPGTQYF

d_call: TRBD2
v_call: TRBV7-7
clone_size: NA
j_call: TRBJ2-1
cdr3_nt: TGTGCCAGCAGCGACAAGCGGGGCCCCTACAATGAGCAGTTCTTC
cdr3_aa: CASSDKRGPYNEQFF

d_call: TRBD2
v_call: TRBV7-3
clone_size: NA
j_call: TRBJ2-3
cdr3_nt: TGTGCCAGCAGCTTAAGGTCCGTAGCGGGAGAAACAGATACGCAGTATTTT
cdr3_aa: CASSLRSVAGETDTQYF

d_call: NA
v_call: TRBV5-6
clone_size: few
j_call: TRBJ2-7
cdr3_nt: TGTGCCAGCAGCTTGACAGGTAGCTCCTACGAGCAGTACTTC
cdr3_aa: CASSLTGSSYEQYF

d_call: NA
v_call: TRBV18
clone_size: NA
j_call: TRBJ1-4
cdr3_nt: TGTGCCAGCTCAAAAACGGGGGAAAAACTGTTTTTT
cdr3_aa: CASSKTGEKLFF

d_call: NA
v_call: TRBV4-2
clone_size: NA
j_call: TRBJ2-1
cdr3_nt: TGTGCCAGCAGCCCCCCAGCGGAGGTTTCCTACAATGAGCAGTTCTTC
cdr3_aa: CASSPPAEVSYNEQFF

d_call: NA
v_call: TRBV5-6
clone_size: NA
j_call: TRBJ1-2
cdr3_nt: TGTGCCAGCAGCTTGGGTGGCGGGAACTATGGCTACACCTTC
cdr3_aa: CASSLGGGNYGYTF

d_call: TRBD1
v_call: TRBV9
clone_size: NA
j_call: TRBJ1-2
cdr3_nt: TGTGCCAGCAGCGGTTGGACAGGGGTCGGAAATGGCTACACCTTC
cdr3_aa: CASSGWTGVGNGYTF

d_call: NA
v_call: TRBV7-8
clone_size: NA
j_call: TRBJ2-7
cdr3_nt: TGTGCCAGCAGATCGGGACTTACCTACGAGCAGTACTTC
cdr3_aa: CASRSGLTYEQYF

d_call: TRBD2
v_call: TRBV27
clone_size: NA
j_call: TRBJ2-7
cdr3_nt: TGTGCCAGCAGCTCACGCGGGAGTGACGCCTACGAGCAGTACTTC
cdr3_aa: CASSSRGSDAYEQYF

d_call: TRBD1
v_call: TRBV29-1
clone_size: NA
j_call: TRBJ1-1
cdr3_nt: TGCAGCGCCTCCCAGACAGGGGGCTACACTGAAGCTTTCTTT
cdr3_aa: CSASQTGGYTEAFF

d_call: TRBD1
v_call: TRBV5-1
clone_size: NA
j_call: TRBJ1-5
cdr3_nt: TGCGCCAGCAGCCGGGACAGAAATCAGCCCCAGCATTTT
cdr3_aa: CASSRDRNQPQHF

d_call: NA
v_call: TRBV12-5
clone_size: NA
j_call: TRBJ1-1
cdr3_nt: TGTGCTAGTGGTTATGAAGCTTTCTTT
cdr3_aa: CASGYEAFF

d_call: TRBD2
v_call: TRBV14
clone_size: few
j_call: TRBJ2-7
cdr3_nt: TGTGCCAGCAGCCTCGGACTAGCGGAGGATTACGAGCAGTACTTC
cdr3_aa: CASSLGLAEDYEQYF

d_call: TRBD2
v_call: TRBV7-8
clone_size: NA
j_call: TRBJ2-7
cdr3_nt: TGTGCCAGCAGCCTCGGCGCTAGCGGGGACTCCTACGAGCAGTACTTC
cdr3_aa: CASSLGASGDSYEQYF

d_call: NA
v_call: TRBV6-5
clone_size: NA
j_call: TRBJ1-1
cdr3_nt: TGTGCCAGCAATAGGGCGGGTCAGAACACTGAAGCTTTCTTT
cdr3_aa: CASNRAGQNTEAFF

d_call: TRBD1
v_call: TRBV29-1
clone_size: NA
j_call: TRBJ2-5
cdr3_nt: TGCAGCGTTAACGGGGCAGGGACAGCGGCTCAAGAGACCCAGTACTTC
cdr3_aa: CSVNGAGTAAQETQYF

d_call: NA
v_call: TRBV7-2
clone_size: NA
j_call: TRBJ1-6
cdr3_nt: TGTGCCAGCAGCCCACGGGACGGACCCGTGGGGTCACCCCTCCACTTT
cdr3_aa: CASSPRDGPVGSPLHF

d_call: NA
v_call: TRBV20-1
clone_size: NA
j_call: TRBJ2-5
cdr3_nt: TGCAGTGCTTCACCTGGGGTGACCCAGTACTTC
cdr3_aa: CSASPGVTQYF

d_call: TRBD2
v_call: TRBV5-1
clone_size: NA
j_call: TRBJ2-5
cdr3_nt: TGCGCCAGCAGCTTTGGTCTAGCGGAAGAGACCCAGTACTTC
cdr3_aa: CASSFGLAEETQYF

d_call: TRBD1
v_call: TRBV6-6
clone_size: NA
j_call: TRBJ2-7
cdr3_nt: TGTGCCAGCAGGGGGGTGACAGGGGGAAGCTACGAGCAGTACTTC
cdr3_aa: CASRGVTGGSYEQYF

d_call: TRBD2
v_call: TRBV7-2
clone_size: NA
j_call: TRBJ2-3
cdr3_nt: TGTGCCAGCAGTGGGACTAGACAAGCCACAGATACGCAGTATTTT
cdr3_aa: CASSGTRQATDTQYF

d_call: TRBD1
v_call: TRBV27
clone_size: NA
j_call: TRBJ1-1
cdr3_nt: TGTGCCAGCAGTTTAGAAGGAAGTGGGCAGGGGGCCTGGACTGAAGCTTTCTTT
cdr3_aa: CASSLEGSGQGAWTEAFF

d_call: NA
v_call: TRBV5-1
clone_size: NA
j_call: TRBJ2-1
cdr3_nt: TGCGCCAGCAGCCGGCAAGCAGGGGGGTCCTACAATGAGCAGTTCTTC
cdr3_aa: CASSRQAGGSYNEQFF

d_call: TRBD1
v_call: TRBV28
clone_size: NA
j_call: TRBJ2-1
cdr3_nt: TGTGCCAGCAGGACGACAGGGGTCCACAATGAGCAGTTCTTC
cdr3_aa: CASRTTGVHNEQFF

d_call: NA
v_call: TRBV29-1
clone_size: NA
j_call: TRBJ1-2
cdr3_nt: TGCAGCGTTGCAAAGGGGGAGGGCTATGGCTACACCTTC
cdr3_aa: CSVAKGEGYGYTF

d_call: NA
v_call: TRBV6-1
clone_size: NA
j_call: TRBJ2-5
cdr3_nt: TGTGCCAGCACCCGGGGCCTTGACCAAGAGACCCAGTACTTC
cdr3_aa: CASTRGLDQETQYF

d_call: NA
v_call: TRBV7-2
clone_size: NA
j_call: TRBJ2-7
cdr3_nt: TGTGCCAGCAGCCGCGATCAGGGGGGGTACTACGAGCAGTACTTC
cdr3_aa: CASSRDQGGYYEQYF